This record looks at one TCR beta chain sequence and its context. The authors' processing: Researchers report that nucleated cell counts were estimated from reference gene primer amplification. The assay was immunoSEQ multiplex PCR, and TCRdb's table has in-frame clones only and misses some. The DNA was the basis for D and trimming; V, J and clone size are from that table. The table includes a few hundred thousand clones, approximately 80% detected once. This entry belongs to a study of blood T cell repertoires in COVID-19. Whole-study context: Donors in the United States, Italy and Spain gave samples during acute or convalescent COVID-19. Sources were T cells, B-cell-depleted T cells, or PBMCs; the material itself was cDNA or gDNA.

Germline CDR1 and CDR2: ENHRY and SYGVKD. This CDR3 has 16 amino acids. With V trimmed by 9 bases and J by 4 bases, 6 bases remained unmatched. The chain links TRBV10-3 to TRBJ2-6; 13 nucleotides line up with TRBD2. This clonotype originated in a human donor in a cohort sampled during active COVID-19. Sequenced sample: peripheral blood. In DNA, the CDR3 is TGTGCCATAGCGACTAGCGGGGGGTCAGGGGCCAACGTCCTGACTTTC. It encodes CAIATSGGSGANVLTF.